Below, 27 T cell receptor beta chains from the same sample are listed, as sequenced in a study of beta chain features in type 1 diabetes. Study-level findings and limits: Type 1 diabetes patients had moderately but significantly shorter TCRB CDR3s in all four CD4+ subsets.

As every portion of the isolated RNA was reverse transcribed, the sequencing read expressed TCRB transcripts. The repertoire was sequenced with immunoSEQ multiplex PCR; TCRdb's copy has only in-frame clones and lacks some. The repertoire holds around 260,000 clones, with approximately 25% as singletons. For these TCRs, the target antigens are not known. The specimen sequenced was naive CD4+ T cells from blood. The receptor source for this set is a woman aged 25 to 39 with type 1 diabetes.

This chain connects TRBV29-1 to TRBJ2-1; D call uncertain. The CDR3 runs to 10 residues. Germline V gene data show CDR1 as SQVTM and CDR2 as ANQGSEA. Trimming stripped 7 bases from V and 8 bases from J, with 9 bases between. The chain's CDR3 is CSAHFYEQFF. CDR3 nucleotide sequence: TGCAGCGCCCACTTCTATGAGCAGTTCTTC.

V is TRBV4-1 and J is TRBJ2-1; 8 nucleotides line up with TRBD2. The CDR3 spans 17 residues. The germline V gene encodes CDR1 MGHRA and CDR2 YSYEKL. V was pared by 1 base and J by 5 bases, with 10 bases of the junction left unmatched. The CDR3 region has the DNA TGCGCCAGCAGCCAAGGCGGAACACTAGCGGAGAACAATGAGCAGTTCTTC. This encodes CASSQGGTLAENNEQFF.

The chain employs TRBV29-1 and TRBJ2-5; TRBD2 matches at 7 bases. The junction had 3 bases not matched to a gene; V was cut back by 7 bases and J by 1 base. Germline V gene lookup returns CDR1 SQVTM and CDR2 ANQGSEA. The CDR3 is made up of 12 amino acids. The CDR3 nucleotides read TGCAGCGGGGGGGGAGTCCAAGAGACCCAGTACTTC. This codes for CSGGGVQETQYF. The full variable domain, with the rest looked up from reference TRBV29-1 and TRBJ2-5, is SAVISQKPSRDICQRGTSLTIQCQVDSQVTMMFWYRQQPGQSLTLIATANQGSEATYESGFVIDKFPISRPNLTFSTLTVSNMSPEDSSIYLCSGGGVQETQYFGPGTRLLVL.

CDR3 in DNA: TGTGCCAGCAGAGGACTAGGGGGGGAGACCCAGTACTTC. It yields the protein CASRGLGGETQYF. V and J are TRBV25-1 and TRBJ2-5, with TRBD2 as a possible D gene (7 bases). This CDR3 comprises 13 residues. The V end lost 6 bases, the J end lost 5 bases, and 13 bases lay between the germline ends. CDR1 and CDR2 (germline): MGHDK, SYGVNS.

The chain recombines TRBV14 with TRBJ2-1; D is possibly TRBD2 (6 bases). V dropped 4 bases and J dropped 2 bases, with 6 bases sitting between them. Looked up from germline, CDR1 is SGHDN and CDR2 is FVKESK. This CDR3 is 13 amino acids long. CDR3 sequence: CASSLAAYNEQFF. As DNA, the CDR3 is TGTGCCAGCAGCCTAGCGGCCTACAATGAGCAGTTCTTC.

CDR3 residues: CASSRDTGSTEAFF. The CDR3 nucleotides are TGTGCCAGCAGCCGGGACACGGGGAGCACTGAAGCTTTCTTT. The rearrangement joins TRBV4-2 to TRBJ1-1, with D possibly TRBD1 on 6 matching bases. The germline CDR1 and CDR2 sequences are LGHNA and YNFKEQ. The V and J ends lost 4 bases and 4 bases respectively, with 13 bases between them. The CDR3 extends over 14 amino acids.

The gene calls are TRBV2 and TRBJ2-5; D may be TRBD2 (6 bases). The germline V and J ends were trimmed by 2 bases and 5 bases, with 9 bases remaining between them. This CDR3 comprises 13 residues. From germline, CDR1 is SNHLY and CDR2 FYNNEI. CDR3 sequence reads: CASSEPGEETQYF. The CDR3 DNA follows: TGTGCCAGCAGTGAACCGGGGGAGGAGACCCAGTACTTC.

This rearrangement joins TRBV6-1 to TRBJ2-1; 9 bases match TRBD2. CDR1 and CDR2 from the germline V gene are MNHNS and SASEGT. Germline trimming cut 7 bases from V and 4 bases from J; bases unmatched to any gene: 8. This CDR3 has 15 amino acids. The CDR3 DNA reads TGTGCCAGCAATTCAGCGGGAGGAGGTTACAATGAGCAGTTCTTC. Its protein product is CASNSAGGGYNEQFF.

Here the CDR3 DNA reads TGTGCCAGCAGTAGGGGGGGCGCGAAGGTGGGCTACACCTTC. As protein: CASSRGGAKVGYTF. The J gene is TRBJ1-2, the V gene TRBV25-1; TRBD1 might be the D (6 bases). The CDR3 loop spans 14 amino acids. Germline values: CDR1 MGHDK, CDR2 SYGVNS. V was clipped by 5 bases and J by 8 bases, with 18 bases between them.

The chain is built from TRBV28 and TRBJ2-7, with D tentatively TRBD1 (5 bases). There are 14 residues in the CDR3. The germline V gene encodes CDR1 MDHEN and CDR2 SYDVKM. V lost 2 bases and J lost 2, with 10 bases in between. The CDR3 coding sequence is TGTGCCAGCAGTTTAGTGGCAGGGCCCTACGAGCAGTACTTC. It yields the protein CASSLVAGPYEQYF.

This clone came up a few times. The V and J genes are TRBV15 and TRBJ1-2; TRBD1 matches at 8 bases. Germline-derived CDR1 and CDR2 are LNHNV and YYDKDF (reference sequence). The V and J ends lost 4 bases and 8 bases, in that order; junction bases with no gene match: 9. This CDR3 comprises 14 residues. The CDR3 protein is CATSMDREFRGYTF. CDR3 DNA: TGTGCCACCAGCATGGACAGGGAGTTTCGGGGCTACACCTTC. Variable domain in full (rest from reference TRBV15 and TRBJ1-2): DAMVIQNPRYQVTQFGKPVTLSCSQTLNHNVMYWYQQKSSQAPKLLFHYYDKDFNNEADTPDNFQSRRPNTSFCFLDIRSPGLGDTAMYLCATSMDREFRGYTFGSGTRLTVV.

The genes are TRBV4-2 and TRBJ2-1; a weak D match, TRBD2 (6 bases). Trimming left V 1 base short and J 6 bases short, with 19 bases between. CDR3 size: 17 residues. Germline CDR1 and CDR2: LGHNA and YNFKEQ. The CDR3 is CASSQAPGLAETNEQFF. The CDR3 DNA reads as TGTGCCAGCAGCCAAGCCCCGGGACTGGCGGAGACCAATGAGCAGTTCTTC.

The J gene is TRBJ1-5, the V gene TRBV15; D call uncertain. Trimming stripped 7 bases from V and 3 bases from J, with 16 bases between. The CDR3 contains 15 residues. Germline V gives CDR1 LNHNV, CDR2 YYDKDF (reference sequence). CDR3 sequence reads: CATKTTRADNQPQHF. CDR3 nucleotide sequence: TGTGCCACCAAGACTACCCGGGCCGACAATCAGCCCCAGCATTTT.

In the case of this clone: The junction and the germline gene differ at one end; a read error may be behind it. This rearrangement joins TRBV7-7 to TRBJ2-7; perhaps TRBD2 as D (5 bases). This CDR3 is 13 amino acids long. Germline loops: CDR1 SSHAT, CDR2 FNYEAQ (reference sequence). The DNA for the CDR3 is TGTGCTAGCAGCTCGTCCCCGGGGTACGAGCAGTACTTC. Translated, it gives CASSSSPGYEQYF.

V gene TRBV9 combines with J gene TRBJ2-7; 8 nucleotides align to TRBD1. This CDR3 has 14 amino acids. Germline V gives CDR1 SGDLS, CDR2 YYNGEE. V dropped 2 bases and J dropped 2; count of bases not matched to a gene: 3. CDR3: CASSVGQGPYEQYF. The CDR3 DNA reads TGTGCCAGCAGCGTCGGACAGGGACCCTACGAGCAGTACTTC.

The chain links TRBV28 to TRBJ2-1; 14 bases match TRBD2. Trimming took 5 bases from V and 2 from J; bases not matched to a gene: 5. The length of the CDR3 is 17 residues. Germline-derived CDR1 and CDR2 are MDHEN and SYDVKM. This chain's CDR3 is CASSGRLAGGPYNEQFF. The DNA of the CDR3 is TGTGCCAGCAGTGGTAGACTAGCGGGAGGGCCCTACAATGAGCAGTTCTTC.

This clone was detected a few times. The V gene is TRBV9, the J gene TRBJ2-3; D uncertain. Between the trimmed V and J ends, which lost 3 bases and 7 bases, there was a span of 9 bases. In germline, CDR1 is SGDLS, CDR2 YYNGEE. CDR3 size: 12 residues. The CDR3 region has the DNA TGTGCCAGCAGCGATGAATCTAATACGCAGTATTTT. This translates into CASSDESNTQYF.

The J gene is TRBJ2-1, the V gene TRBV5-1, with TRBD2 matching 10 bases. The CDR3 is 14 residues long. J gave up 8 bases and V 4 bases, and 6 bases lay outside the gene matches. CDR1 and CDR2 (germline): SGHRS, YFSETQ. The CDR3 reads CASSTSGRGDEQFF. CDR3 DNA: TGCGCCAGCAGCACGAGCGGGAGGGGTGATGAGCAGTTCTTC.

This clone was recorded a few times. This sequence joins TRBV28 and TRBJ1-5; the D is unclear. This CDR3 comprises 14 residues. Per the germline V gene, CDR1 is MDHEN and CDR2 is SYDVKM. V dropped 6 bases and J dropped 0 bases, with 9 bases sitting between them. CDR3 sequence: CASSRPYSNQPQHF. The CDR3 region has the DNA TGTGCCAGCAGCCGCCCCTATAGCAATCAGCCCCAGCATTTT.

The rearrangement links TRBV30 to TRBJ2-3; 7 bases are a match to TRBD1. Germline CDR1 and CDR2: GTSNPN and SVGIG (reference sequence). This CDR3 has 13 amino acids. The V gene end was trimmed by 2 bases and the J gene end by 4 bases; junction bases not matched to a gene: 3. CDR3 bases: TGTGCCTGGAGTCTAGGGACAGCAGATACGCAGTATTTT. It specifies CAWSLGTADTQYF.

The chain combines TRBV30 with TRBJ2-5; the D gene is possibly TRBD2 (7 bases). The V and J ends lost 4 bases and 5 bases respectively, with 14 bases between them. The CDR3 covers 13 residues. Looked up from germline, CDR1 is GTSNPN and CDR2 is SVGIG (reference sequence). CDR3 loop: CAWTARGAETQYF. The DNA of the CDR3 is TGTGCCTGGACCGCTCGGGGGGCGGAGACCCAGTACTTC.

This clone was observed a few times. The chain carries TRBV28 and TRBJ1-1; 10 bases line up with TRBD1. Germline CDR1 and CDR2: MDHEN and SYDVKM. With V trimmed by 4 bases and J by 0 bases, 5 bases remained unmatched. The CDR3 totals 16 residues. CDR3 nucleotide sequence: TGTGCCAGCAGTTCGCGGGACAGGGGTATGAACACTGAAGCTTTCTTT. This encodes CASSSRDRGMNTEAFF.

The chain has TRBV11-2 and TRBJ2-1, with D possibly matching TRBD1 (7 bases). CDR1 and CDR2 (germline): SGHAT, FQNNGV. V was cut by 1 base and J by 9 bases, with 22 bases left in between. The CDR3 has 17 amino acids. CDR3 DNA: TGTGCCAGCAGCTTAGGGCTCAGGGGGGTCTCCCGTCTTGAGCAGTTCTTC. Residues: CASSLGLRGVSRLEQFF.

This chain connects TRBV27 to TRBJ1-1; D is unclear. V lost 5 bases and J 1 base, leaving 11 bases between the germline ends. The CDR3 is 14 amino acids. Germline loops: CDR1 MNHEY, CDR2 SMNVEV (reference sequence). The CDR3 loop reads CASSPSRRNTEAFF. Here the CDR3 DNA reads TGTGCCAGCAGTCCCTCGAGGAGGAACACTGAAGCTTTCTTT.

DNA of the CDR3: TGCAGCCTATCGGGGGGAGTTTTCACTGAAGCTTTCTTT. It yields the protein CSLSGGVFTEAFF. V gene TRBV29-1 combines with J gene TRBJ1-1; weak D call: TRBD1 (5 bases). V was shortened by 8 bases and J by 4 bases, with 17 bases between the two germline ends. The CDR3 consists of 13 residues. Germline loops: CDR1 SQVTM, CDR2 ANQGSEA.

The chain carries TRBV7-9 and TRBJ2-1; D perhaps matches TRBD1 (6 bases). The germline CDR1 and CDR2 sequences are SEHNR and FQNEAQ (reference sequence). V gave up 5 bases and J gave up 9 bases, with 8 bases separating them. The CDR3 has 11 amino acids. The CDR3 protein is CASSVRGEQFF. The CDR3 DNA follows: TGTGCCAGCAGCGTCAGGGGTGAGCAGTTCTTC.

The chain employs TRBV7-9 and TRBJ2-3; D uncertain. Deletions cut 3 bases from V and 0 bases from J, with 7 bases between. Germline CDR1 is SEHNR and CDR2 is FQNEAQ (reference sequence). CDR3 length: 14 amino acids. CDR3 region: CASSLFLSTDTQYF. The CDR3 bases are TGTGCCAGCAGCTTGTTTCTAAGCACAGATACGCAGTATTTT.